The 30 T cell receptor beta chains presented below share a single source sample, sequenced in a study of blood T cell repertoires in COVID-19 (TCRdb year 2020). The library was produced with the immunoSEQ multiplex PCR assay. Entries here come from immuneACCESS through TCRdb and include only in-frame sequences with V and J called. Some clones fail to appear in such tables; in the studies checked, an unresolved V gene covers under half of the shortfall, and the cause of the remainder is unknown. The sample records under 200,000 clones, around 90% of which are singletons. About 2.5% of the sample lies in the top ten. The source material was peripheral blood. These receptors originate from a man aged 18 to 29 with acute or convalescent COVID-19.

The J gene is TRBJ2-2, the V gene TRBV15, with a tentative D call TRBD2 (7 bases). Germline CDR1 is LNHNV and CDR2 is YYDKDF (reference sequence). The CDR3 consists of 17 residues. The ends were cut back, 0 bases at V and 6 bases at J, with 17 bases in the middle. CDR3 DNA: TGTGCCACCAGCAGAGAGAAGGGGGGAGGGCCTGCCGGGGAGCTGTTTTTT. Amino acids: CATSREKGGGPAGELFF.

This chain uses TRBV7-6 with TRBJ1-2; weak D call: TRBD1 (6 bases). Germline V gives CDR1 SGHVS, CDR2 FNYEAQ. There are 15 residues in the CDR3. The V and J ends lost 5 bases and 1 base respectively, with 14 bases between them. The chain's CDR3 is CASSLSQGLNYGYTF. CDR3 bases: TGTGCCAGCAGCCTCTCGCAGGGGCTTAACTATGGCTACACCTTC.

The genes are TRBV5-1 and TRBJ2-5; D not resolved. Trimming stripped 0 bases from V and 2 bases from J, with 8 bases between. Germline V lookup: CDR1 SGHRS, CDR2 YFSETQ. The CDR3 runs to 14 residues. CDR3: CASSLEHIQETQYF. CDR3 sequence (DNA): TGCGCCAGCAGCTTGGAACACATTCAAGAGACCCAGTACTTC.

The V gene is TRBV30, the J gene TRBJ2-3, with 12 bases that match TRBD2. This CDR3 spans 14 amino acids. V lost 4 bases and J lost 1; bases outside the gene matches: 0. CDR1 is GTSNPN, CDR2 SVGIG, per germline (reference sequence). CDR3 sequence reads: CAWTSGRGTDTQYF. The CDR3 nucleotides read TGTGCCTGGACTAGCGGGAGGGGCACAGATACGCAGTATTTT.

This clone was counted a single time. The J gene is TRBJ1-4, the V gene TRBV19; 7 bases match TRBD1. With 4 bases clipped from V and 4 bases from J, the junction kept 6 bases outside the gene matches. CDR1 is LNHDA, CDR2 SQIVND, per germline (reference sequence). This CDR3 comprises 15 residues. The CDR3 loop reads CASSKAQGYNEKLFF. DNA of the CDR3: TGTGCCAGTAGTAAGGCACAGGGGTATAATGAAAAACTGTTTTTT.

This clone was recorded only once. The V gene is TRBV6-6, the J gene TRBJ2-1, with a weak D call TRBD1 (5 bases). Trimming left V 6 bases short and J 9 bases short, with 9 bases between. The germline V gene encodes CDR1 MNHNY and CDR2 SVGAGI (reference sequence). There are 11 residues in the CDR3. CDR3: CASRIGVEQFF. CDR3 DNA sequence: TGTGCCAGCAGGATAGGGGTTGAGCAGTTCTTC.

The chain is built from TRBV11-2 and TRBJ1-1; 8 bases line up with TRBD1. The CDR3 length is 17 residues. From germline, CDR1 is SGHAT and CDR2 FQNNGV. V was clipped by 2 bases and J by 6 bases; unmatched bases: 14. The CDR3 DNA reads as TGTGCCAGCAGCTTAAGGTACGGCAGGGGGCTTGACGCTGAAGCTTTCTTT. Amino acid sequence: CASSLRYGRGLDAEAFF. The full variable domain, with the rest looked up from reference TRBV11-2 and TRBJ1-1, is EAGVAQSPRYKIIEKRQSVAFWCNPISGHATLYWYQQILGQGPKLLIQFQNNGVVDDSQLPKDRFSAERLKGVDSTLKIQPAKLEDSAVYLCASSLRYGRGLDAEAFFGQGTRLTVV.

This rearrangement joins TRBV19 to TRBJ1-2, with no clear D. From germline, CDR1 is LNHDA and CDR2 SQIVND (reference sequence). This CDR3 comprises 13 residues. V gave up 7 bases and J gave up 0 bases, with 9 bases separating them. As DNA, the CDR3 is TGTGCCAGTAAGGATAGCACTAACTATGGCTACACCTTC. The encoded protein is CASKDSTNYGYTF. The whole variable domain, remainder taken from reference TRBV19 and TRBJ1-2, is DGGITQSPKYLFRKEGQNVTLSCEQNLNHDAMYWYRQDPGQGLRLIYYSQIVNDFQKGDIAEGYSVSREKKESFPLTVTSAQKNPTAFYLCASKDSTNYGYTFGSGTRLTVV.

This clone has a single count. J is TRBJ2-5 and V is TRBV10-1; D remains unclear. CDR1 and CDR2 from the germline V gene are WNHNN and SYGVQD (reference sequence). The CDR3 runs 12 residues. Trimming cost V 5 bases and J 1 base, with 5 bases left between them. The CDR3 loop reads CASSWAQETQYF. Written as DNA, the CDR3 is TGCGCCAGCAGTTGGGCCCAAGAGACCCAGTACTTC.

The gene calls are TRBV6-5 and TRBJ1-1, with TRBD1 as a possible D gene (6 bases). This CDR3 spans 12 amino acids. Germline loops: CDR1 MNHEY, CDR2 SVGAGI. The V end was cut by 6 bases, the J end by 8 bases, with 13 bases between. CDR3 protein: CASSHKGVEAFF. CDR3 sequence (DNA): TGTGCCAGCAGCCACAAGGGGGTCGAAGCTTTCTTT.

Here the CDR3 reads CATSRLLSTDTQYF. For the CDR3, the DNA is TGTGCCACCTCCAGGTTACTGAGCACAGATACGCAGTATTTT. The J gene is TRBJ2-3, the V gene TRBV7-2; no firm D call. The CDR3 runs 14 residues. Germline V lookup: CDR1 SGHTA, CDR2 FQGNSA. V lost 10 bases, J lost 0 bases, and 14 bases lay in between.

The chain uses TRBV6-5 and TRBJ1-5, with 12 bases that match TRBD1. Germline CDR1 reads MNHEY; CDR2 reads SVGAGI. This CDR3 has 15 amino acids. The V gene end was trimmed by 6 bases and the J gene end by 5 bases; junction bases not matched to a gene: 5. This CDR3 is CASSPGTGGYQPQHF. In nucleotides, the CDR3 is TGTGCCAGCAGCCCCGGGACAGGGGGCTATCAGCCCCAGCATTTT.

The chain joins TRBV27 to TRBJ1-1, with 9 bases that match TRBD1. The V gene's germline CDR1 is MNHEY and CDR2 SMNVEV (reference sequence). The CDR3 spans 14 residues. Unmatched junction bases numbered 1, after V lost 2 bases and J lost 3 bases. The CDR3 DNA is TGTGCCAGCAGTTTAGGGACAGGGTACACTGAAGCTTTCTTT. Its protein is CASSLGTGYTEAFF.

CDR3 protein: CAISESLWKGVVAYEQYF. CDR3 coding DNA: TGTGCCATCAGTGAGTCATTGTGGAAGGGGGTAGTTGCCTACGAGCAGTACTTC. V usage is TRBV10-3 and J usage is TRBJ2-7; tentatively, D is TRBD1 (6 bases). The CDR3 runs to 18 residues. CDR1 is ENHRY and CDR2 is SYGVKD in the germline V gene. V was clipped by 0 bases and J by 2 bases, with 20 bases between them.

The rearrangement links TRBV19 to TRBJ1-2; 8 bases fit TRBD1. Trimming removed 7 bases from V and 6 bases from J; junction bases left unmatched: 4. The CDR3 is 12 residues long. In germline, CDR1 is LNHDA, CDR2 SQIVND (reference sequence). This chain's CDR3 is CASNRRGHGYTF. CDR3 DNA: TGTGCCAGTAACCGCAGGGGGCATGGCTACACCTTC.

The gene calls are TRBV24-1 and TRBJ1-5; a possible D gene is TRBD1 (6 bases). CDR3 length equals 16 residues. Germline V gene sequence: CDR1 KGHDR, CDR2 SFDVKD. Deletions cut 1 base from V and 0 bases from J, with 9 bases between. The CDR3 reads CATSDLGGASNQPQHF. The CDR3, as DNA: TGTGCCACCAGTGATTTAGGGGGGGCTAGCAATCAGCCCCAGCATTTT.

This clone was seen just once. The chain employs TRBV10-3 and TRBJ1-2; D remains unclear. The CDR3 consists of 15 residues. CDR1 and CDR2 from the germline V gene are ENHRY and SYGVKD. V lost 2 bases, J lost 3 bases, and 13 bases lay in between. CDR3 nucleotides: TGTGCCATCAGTGAGCCAGCGGACTACTACTATGGCTACACCTTC. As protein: CAISEPADYYYGYTF.

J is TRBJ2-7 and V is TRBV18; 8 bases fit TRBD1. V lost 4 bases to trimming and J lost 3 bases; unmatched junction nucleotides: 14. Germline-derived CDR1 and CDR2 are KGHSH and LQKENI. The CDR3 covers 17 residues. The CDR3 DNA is TGTGCCAGCTCACTGCCCCCGACAGGGGTGGGCTACTACGAGCAGTACTTC. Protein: CASSLPPTGVGYYEQYF.

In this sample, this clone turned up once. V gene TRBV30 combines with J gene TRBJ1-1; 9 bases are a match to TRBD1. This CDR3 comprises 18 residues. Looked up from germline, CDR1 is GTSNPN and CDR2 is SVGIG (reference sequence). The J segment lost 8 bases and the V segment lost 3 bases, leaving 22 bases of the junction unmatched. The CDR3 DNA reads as TGTGCCTGGAGCGCCCGTGGGACAGGGCAAGAGTTGTTCAAGGAAGCTTTCTTT. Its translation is CAWSARGTGQELFKEAFF.

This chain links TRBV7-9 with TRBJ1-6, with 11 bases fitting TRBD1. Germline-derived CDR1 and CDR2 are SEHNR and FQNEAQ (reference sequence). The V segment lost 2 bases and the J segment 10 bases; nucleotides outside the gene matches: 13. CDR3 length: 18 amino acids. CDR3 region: CASSLLGQGAYDGSPLHF. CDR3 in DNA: TGTGCCAGCAGCTTACTCGGACAGGGGGCCTATGATGGATCACCCCTCCACTTT. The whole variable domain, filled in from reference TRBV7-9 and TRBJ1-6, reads DTGVSQNPRHKITKRGQNVTFRCDPISEHNRLYWYRQTLGQGPEFLTYFQNEAQLEKSRLLSDRFSAERPKGSFSTLEIQRTEQGDSAMYLCASSLLGQGAYDGSPLHFGNGTRLTVT.

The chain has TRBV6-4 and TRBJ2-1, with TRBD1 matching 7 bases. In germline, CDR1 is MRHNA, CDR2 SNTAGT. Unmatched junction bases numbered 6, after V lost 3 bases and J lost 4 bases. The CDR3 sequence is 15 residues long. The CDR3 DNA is TGTGCCAGCAGTGAAAAGGGGGCACCATACAATGAGCAGTTCTTC. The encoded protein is CASSEKGAPYNEQFF.

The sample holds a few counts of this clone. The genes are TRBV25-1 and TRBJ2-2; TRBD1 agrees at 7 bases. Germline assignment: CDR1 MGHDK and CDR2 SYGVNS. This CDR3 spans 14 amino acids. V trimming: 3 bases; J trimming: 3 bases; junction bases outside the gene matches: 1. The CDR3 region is CASSEGQYTGELFF. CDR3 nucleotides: TGTGCCAGCAGTGAGGGACAGTACACCGGGGAGCTGTTTTTT.

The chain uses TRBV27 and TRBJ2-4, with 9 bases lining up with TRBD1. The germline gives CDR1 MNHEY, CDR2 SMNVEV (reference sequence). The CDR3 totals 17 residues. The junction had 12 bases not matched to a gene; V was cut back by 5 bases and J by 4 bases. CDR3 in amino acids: CASSHLRQGELKNIQYF. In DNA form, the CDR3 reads TGTGCCAGCAGTCACCTGCGACAGGGGGAGCTGAAAAACATTCAGTACTTC.

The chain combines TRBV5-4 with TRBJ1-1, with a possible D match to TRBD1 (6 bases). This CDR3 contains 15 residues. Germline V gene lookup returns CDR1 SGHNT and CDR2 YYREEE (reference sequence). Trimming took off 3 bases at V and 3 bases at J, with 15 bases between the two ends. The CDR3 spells CASSSSLPGDTEAFF. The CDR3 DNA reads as TGTGCCAGCAGCTCGTCCCTGCCAGGGGACACTGAAGCTTTCTTT.

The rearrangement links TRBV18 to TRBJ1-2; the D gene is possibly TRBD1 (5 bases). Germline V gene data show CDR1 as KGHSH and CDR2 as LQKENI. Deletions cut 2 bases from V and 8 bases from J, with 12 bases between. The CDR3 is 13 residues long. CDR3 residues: CASSPRQGEGYTF. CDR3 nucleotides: TGTGCCAGCTCACCAAGGCAGGGTGAAGGCTACACCTTC.

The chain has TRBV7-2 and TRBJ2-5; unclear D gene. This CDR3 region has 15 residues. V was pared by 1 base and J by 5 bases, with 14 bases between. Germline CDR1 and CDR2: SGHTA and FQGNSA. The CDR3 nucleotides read TGTGCCAGCAGCTTAGGTTGGCAGGTCGGCGAGACCCAGTACTTC. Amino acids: CASSLGWQVGETQYF.

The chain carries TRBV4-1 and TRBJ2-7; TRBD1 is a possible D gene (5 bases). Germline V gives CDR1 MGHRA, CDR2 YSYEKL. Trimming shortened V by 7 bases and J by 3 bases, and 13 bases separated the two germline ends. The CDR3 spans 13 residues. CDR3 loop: CASKQGPDYEQYF. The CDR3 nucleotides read TGCGCCAGCAAGCAGGGCCCGGACTACGAGCAGTACTTC.

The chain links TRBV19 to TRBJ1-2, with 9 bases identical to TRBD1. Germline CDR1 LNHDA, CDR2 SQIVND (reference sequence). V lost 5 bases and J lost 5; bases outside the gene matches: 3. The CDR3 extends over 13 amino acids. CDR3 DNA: TGTGCCAGTAGTTTCGGACAGGGGTATGGCTACACCTTC. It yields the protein CASSFGQGYGYTF.

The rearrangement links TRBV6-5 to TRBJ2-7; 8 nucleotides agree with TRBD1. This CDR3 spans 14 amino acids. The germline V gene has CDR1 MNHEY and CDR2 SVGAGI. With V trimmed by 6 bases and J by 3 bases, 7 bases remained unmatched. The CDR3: CASRFTGTGYEQYF. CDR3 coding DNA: TGTGCCAGCAGATTTACCGGGACAGGCTACGAGCAGTACTTC.

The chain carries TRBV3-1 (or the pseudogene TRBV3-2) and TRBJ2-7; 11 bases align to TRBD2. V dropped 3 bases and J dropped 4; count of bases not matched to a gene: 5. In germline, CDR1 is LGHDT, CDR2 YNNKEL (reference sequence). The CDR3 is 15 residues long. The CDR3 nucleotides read TGTGCCAGCAGCCATCCTAGCGGGGGGATATACGAGCAGTACTTC. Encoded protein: CASSHPSGGIYEQYF.